This T cell receptor beta chain was identified in a study of T-cell reconstitution after alpha-beta-depleted transplantation in children. The study, taken as a whole, reports: Surviving thymic progenitors and recipient T cells were the source of high TCRbeta diversity at day 60 in some patients. By about two months after transplant, alpha-beta T cells reportedly arose from several hundred graft clones that had expanded.

In the case of this clonotype: What it binds is unknown.

Researchers prepared the TCRbeta library using unique molecular identifiers, the study reports. TCRdb ran MiXCR on the PCR reads and lists one entry per CDR3 protein. The data hold approximately 110,000 distinct CDR3 sequences, with 20% to 25% observed a single time. This clonotype was obtained from a male patient between 2 and 15 years old who had a stem cell transplant for chronic granulomatous disease, so the T cells may come from the graft donor. The material was PBMCs, mostly from graft donor cells, obtained 180 days after TCRalphabeta/CD19-depleted stem cell transplant.

For the CDR3, the DNA is TGTGCCAGCAGCCAAGATCCCGGCGGAAATGAGCAGTTCTTC. The encoded protein is CASSQDPGGNEQFF. The chain combines TRBV4-2 with TRBJ2-1; D unclear. Per germline, CDR1 LGHNA and CDR2 YNFKEQ. The length of the CDR3 is 14 residues. Trimming took 0 bases from V and 7 from J, leaving 10 bases between them.